Listed here are 4 T cell receptor beta chains from one sample, sequenced in a study of regulatory T cells in long-lasting Graves disease. Building the TCR beta libraries relied on iRepertoire HTBI primers, and CDR3 regions underwent Arm-PCR. TCRdb processed the multiplex PCR reads anew with MiXCR; each CDR3 protein has one entry. The sample yields approximately 350,000 distinct CDR3 sequences, 20% to 25% seen once. Time point of the sample: persistent/refractory GD, antithyroid drugs over 5 years with positive TRAb. PBMC-extracted RNA yielded the TCR library. The material sequenced was peripheral blood mononuclear cells (PBMCs), taken when the disease was refractory, from a patient treated with antithyroid drugs. All receptors derive from a woman aged 35 to 49 with Graves disease.

J is TRBJ1-1 and V is TRBV29-1, with D hard to call. Germline lookup yields CDR1 SQVTM and CDR2 ANQGSEA. V was shortened by 7 bases and J by 0 bases, with 12 bases between the two germline ends. The CDR3 runs to 13 residues. The CDR3 DNA sequence: TGCAGCGCCGCGGGTCAGTTGAACACTGAAGCTTTCTTT. Translation gives CSAAGQLNTEAFF.

The V gene is TRBV29-1, the J gene TRBJ2-5; 10 bases map to TRBD1. V lost 4 bases and J lost 1; bases outside the gene matches: 6. The CDR3 covers 15 residues. Germline CDR1 SQVTM, CDR2 ANQGSEA. Here the CDR3 reads CSVAPGTGAQETQYF. In DNA, the CDR3 is TGCAGCGTTGCACCCGGGACAGGGGCCCAAGAGACCCAGTACTTC.

J is TRBJ2-2 and V is TRBV6-4; D is possibly TRBD2 (5 bases). Germline CDR1 and CDR2: MRHNA and SNTAGT. The CDR3 totals 14 residues. V was trimmed by 2 bases and J by 6 bases, leaving 10 bases between them. This chain's CDR3 is CASSDGLTPGELFF. The CDR3 DNA sequence: TGTGCCAGCAGTGACGGACTGACGCCCGGGGAGCTGTTTTTT.

This rearrangement joins TRBV20-1 to TRBJ2-3, with TRBD2 identical over 12 bases. V lost 6 bases, J lost 1 base, and 5 bases stayed unmatched. CDR1 DFQATT and CDR2 SNEGSKA come from the germline V gene (reference sequence). There are 15 residues in the CDR3. For the CDR3, the DNA is TGCAGTGCAAGGGGACTAGCGGGTGGCACAGATACGCAGTATTTT. It translates to CSARGLAGGTDTQYF.